A selection of T cell receptor beta chains follows, all from one sample in a study of shared clonotypes between healthy human individuals. The protocol was immunoSEQ multiplex PCR, while the TCRdb copy is restricted to in-frame clones and leaves out a portion. The table has some 2 million clones, about 95% seen once; the top ten hold approximately 1%. The sequencing sample was made of naive CD8+ T cells sorted from blood. Source of these receptors: a man between 18 and 29 years old in good health. Both conserved end residues are part of each CDR3. D genes are given only for firm matches. Expanded clones are given a class, and other clones once, few, many or no size at all.

cdr3_aa cdr3_nt j_call clone_size v_call d_call
CASSWRGAAYEQYF TGTGCCAGCAGCTGGAGAGGGGCGGCCTACGAGCAGTACTTC TRBJ2-7 . TRBV5-4 .
CASSLGTSGSKEQYF TGTGCCAGCAGCTTAGGGACTAGCGGGAGCAAAGAGCAGTACTTC TRBJ2-7 once TRBV7-6 TRBD2
CASSYGWDSGQPQHF TGTGCCAGCAGTTATGGTTGGGACAGCGGGCAGCCCCAGCATTTT TRBJ1-5 . TRBV6-5 TRBD1
CARSFEGGSSYEQYF TGTGCCAGAAGCTTCGAGGGAGGGAGCTCCTACGAGCAGTACTTC TRBJ2-7 . TRBV5-3 TRBD2
CAWRWDLPEEPHNEQFF TGTGCCTGGAGGTGGGACCTCCCAGAGGAGCCCCACAATGAGCAGTTCTTC TRBJ2-1 . TRBV30 .
CASSIGGDYEQYF TGCGCCAGCAGTATTGGGGGGGACTACGAGCAGTACTTC TRBJ2-7 . TRBV5-1 TRBD2
CASSERTLGEYEQYF TGCGCCAGCAGTGAGCGGACCTTAGGAGAGTACGAGCAGTACTTC TRBJ2-7 . TRBV10-2 .
CSVGWVNYGYTF TGCAGCGTGGGGTGGGTTAACTATGGCTACACCTTC TRBJ1-2 few TRBV29-1 .
CASSSFLGGSPSYEQYF TGTGCCAGCAGCTCGTTTTTGGGGGGCTCACCTTCCTACGAGCAGTACTTC TRBJ2-7 . TRBV11-2 .
CASAEVPGTHTEAFF TGTGCCAGTGCCGAGGTCCCGGGGACCCACACGGAAGCTTTCTTT TRBJ1-1 . TRBV19 .
CASRPVVDGYEQYF TGTGCCAGTCGACCGGTTGTGGACGGTTACGAGCAGTACTTC TRBJ2-7 . TRBV19 .
CASSELGEGGEQYF TGTGCCAGCAGTGAACTGGGGGAGGGTGGCGAGCAGTACTTC TRBJ2-7 . TRBV25-1 TRBD2
CASSLVGGDQETQYF TGTGCCAGCAGCTTAGTCGGGGGAGACCAAGAGACCCAGTACTTC TRBJ2-5 . TRBV7-9 .
CASSQETGDYGYTF TGCGCCAGCAGCCAAGAAACAGGGGACTATGGCTACACCTTC TRBJ1-2 . TRBV4-1 TRBD1
CASSSGQSLYNEQFF TGTGCCAGCAGCTCGGGACAGTCGCTCTACAATGAGCAGTTCTTC TRBJ2-1 . TRBV13 TRBD1
CASSLFSGIGLAGDEQFF TGTGCCAGCAGCTTGTTTTCGGGAATTGGGCTAGCGGGAGATGAGCAGTTCTTC TRBJ2-1 . TRBV7-9 TRBD2
CASSLVLAGGADTQYF TGTGCCAGCAGCTTAGTTCTGGCGGGAGGAGCAGATACGCAGTATTTT TRBJ2-3 . TRBV11-2 TRBD2
CASIASPGGEPEAFF TGTGCCAGCATCGCAAGTCCGGGGGGCGAACCTGAAGCTTTCTTT TRBJ1-1 . TRBV27 .
CASSLGAGTDTQYF TGTGCCAGCAGCTTGGGGGCGGGCACAGATACGCAGTATTTT TRBJ2-3 . TRBV5-6 .
CASSQRHGYEQYF TGCGCCAGCAGCCAGCGACACGGCTACGAGCAGTACTTC TRBJ2-7 . TRBV4-3 .
CASSKGGPEAFF TGTGCCAGCAGTAAAGGGGGCCCTGAAGCTTTCTTT TRBJ1-1 . TRBV27 TRBD1
CASSYSGSQPQHF TGTGCCAGCAGTTATTCAGGGAGCCAGCCCCAGCATTTT TRBJ1-5 . TRBV6-5 .
CASRGQTSYEQYF TGTGCCAGCAGGGGACAGACCTCCTACGAGCAGTACTTC TRBJ2-7 . TRBV13 TRBD1
CASSAGGLEQYF TGTGCCAGCAGTGCCGGAGGGCTGGAGCAGTACTTC TRBJ2-7 . TRBV25-1 .
CASSLGGTYEQYF TGTGCCAGCAGTTTAGGAGGGACCTACGAGCAGTACTTC TRBJ2-7 . TRBV28 .
CAWSVQGPNTEAFF TGTGCCTGGAGTGTACAGGGCCCGAACACTGAAGCTTTCTTT TRBJ1-1 . TRBV30 .